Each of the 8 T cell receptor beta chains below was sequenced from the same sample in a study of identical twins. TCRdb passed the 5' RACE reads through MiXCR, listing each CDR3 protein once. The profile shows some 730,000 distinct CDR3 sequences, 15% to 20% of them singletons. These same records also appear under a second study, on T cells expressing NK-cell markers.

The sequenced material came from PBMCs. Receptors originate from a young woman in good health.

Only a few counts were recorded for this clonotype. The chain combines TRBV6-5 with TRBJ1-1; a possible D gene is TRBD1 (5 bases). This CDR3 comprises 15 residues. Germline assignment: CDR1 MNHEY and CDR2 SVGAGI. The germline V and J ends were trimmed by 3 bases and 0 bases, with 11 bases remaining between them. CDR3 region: CASSYSGRMNTEAFF. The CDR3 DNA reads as TGTGCCAGCAGTTATTCAGGGCGAATGAACACTGAAGCTTTCTTT.

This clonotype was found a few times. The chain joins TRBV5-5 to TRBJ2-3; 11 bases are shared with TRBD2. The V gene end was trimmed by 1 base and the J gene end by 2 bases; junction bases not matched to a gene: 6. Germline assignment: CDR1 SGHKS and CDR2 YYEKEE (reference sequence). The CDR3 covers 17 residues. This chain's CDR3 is CASSLIPSGRNTDTQYF. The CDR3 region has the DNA TGTGCCAGCAGCTTGATCCCTAGCGGGAGGAACACAGATACGCAGTATTTT.

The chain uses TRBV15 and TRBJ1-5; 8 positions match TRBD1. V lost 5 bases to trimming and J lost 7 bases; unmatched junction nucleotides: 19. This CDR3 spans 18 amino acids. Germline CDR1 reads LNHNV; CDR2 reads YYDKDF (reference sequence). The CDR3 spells CATSAIFLLAGGRQPQHF. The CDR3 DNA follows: TGTGCCACCAGCGCCATATTCCTCCTTGCAGGGGGCCGGCAGCCCCAGCATTTT.

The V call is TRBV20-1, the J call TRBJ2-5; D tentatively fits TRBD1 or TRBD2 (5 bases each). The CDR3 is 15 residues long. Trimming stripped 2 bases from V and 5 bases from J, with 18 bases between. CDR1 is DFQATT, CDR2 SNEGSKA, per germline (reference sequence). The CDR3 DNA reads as TGCAGTGCTAGACTGATTACGAGGGGCGCGGAGACCCAGTACTTC. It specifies CSARLITRGAETQYF.

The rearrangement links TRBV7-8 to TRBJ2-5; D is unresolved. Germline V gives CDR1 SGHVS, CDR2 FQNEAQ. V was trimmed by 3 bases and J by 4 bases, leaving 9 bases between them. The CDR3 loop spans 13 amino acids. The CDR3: CASSFSRSETQYF. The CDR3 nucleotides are TGTGCCAGCAGCTTTAGCAGATCAGAGACCCAGTACTTC. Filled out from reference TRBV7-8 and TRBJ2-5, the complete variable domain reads GAGVSQSPRYKVAKRGQDVALRCDPISGHVSLFWYQQALGQGPEFLTYFQNEAQLDKSGLPSDRFFAERPEGSVSTLKIQRTQQEDSAVYLCASSFSRSETQYFGPGTRLLVL.

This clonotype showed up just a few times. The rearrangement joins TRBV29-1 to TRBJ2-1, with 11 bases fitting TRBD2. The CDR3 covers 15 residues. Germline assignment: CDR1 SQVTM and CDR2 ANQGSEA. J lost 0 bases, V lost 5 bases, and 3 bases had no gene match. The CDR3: CSVHTSGSSYNEQFF. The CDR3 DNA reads TGCAGCGTTCACACTAGCGGGAGCTCCTACAATGAGCAGTTCTTC.

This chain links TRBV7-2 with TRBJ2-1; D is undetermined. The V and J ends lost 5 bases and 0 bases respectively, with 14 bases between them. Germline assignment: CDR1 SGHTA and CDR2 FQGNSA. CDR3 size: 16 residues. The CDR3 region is CASSRRWAVSYNEQFF. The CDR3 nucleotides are TGTGCCAGCAGCCGCCGGTGGGCGGTCTCCTACAATGAGCAGTTCTTC.

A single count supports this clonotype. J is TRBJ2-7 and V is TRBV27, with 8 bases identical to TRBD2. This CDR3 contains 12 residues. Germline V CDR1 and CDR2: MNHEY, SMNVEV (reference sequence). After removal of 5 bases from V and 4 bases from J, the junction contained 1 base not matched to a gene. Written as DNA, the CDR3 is TGTGCCAGCAGTATAGCGGGGTACGAGCAGTACTTC. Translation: CASSIAGYEQYF.